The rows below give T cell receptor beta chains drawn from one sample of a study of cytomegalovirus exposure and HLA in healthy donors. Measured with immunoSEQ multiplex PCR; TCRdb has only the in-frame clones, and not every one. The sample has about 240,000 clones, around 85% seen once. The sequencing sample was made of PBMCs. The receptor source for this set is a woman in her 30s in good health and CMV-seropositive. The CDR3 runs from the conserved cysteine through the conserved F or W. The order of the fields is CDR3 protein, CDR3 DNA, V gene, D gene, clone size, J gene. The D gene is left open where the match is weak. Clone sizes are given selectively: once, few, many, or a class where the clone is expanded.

CDR3aa: CASSVDGTRYNEQFF
CDR3nt: TGTGCCAGCAGCGTAGATGGGACACGCTACAATGAGCAGTTCTTC
v_gene: TRBV9
d_gene: .
abundance: .
j_gene: TRBJ2-1

CDR3aa: CASSLGKDYLLGELFF
CDR3nt: TGCGCCAGCAGCTTGGGAAAGGACTACCTTCTCGGGGAGCTGTTTTTT
v_gene: TRBV5-1
d_gene: .
abundance: few
j_gene: TRBJ2-2

CDR3aa: CAYTGDHSNQPQHF
CDR3nt: TGTGCCTACACAGGTGATCACAGCAATCAGCCCCAGCATTTT
v_gene: TRBV30
d_gene: .
abundance: .
j_gene: TRBJ1-5

CDR3aa: CATSRDLAGGELEQFF
CDR3nt: TGTGCCACCAGCAGAGATCTAGCGGGAGGGGAACTTGAGCAGTTCTTC
v_gene: TRBV15
d_gene: TRBD2
abundance: .
j_gene: TRBJ2-1

CDR3aa: CASCPKGLATDTQYF
CDR3nt: TGTGCCAGCTGCCCCAAGGGACTAGCCACAGATACGCAGTATTTT
v_gene: TRBV9
d_gene: TRBD2
abundance: .
j_gene: TRBJ2-3

CDR3aa: CASSLESSGANVLTF
CDR3nt: TGTGCCAGCAGCTTAGAGAGCTCTGGGGCCAACGTCCTGACTTTC
v_gene: TRBV13
d_gene: .
abundance: once
j_gene: TRBJ2-6

CDR3aa: CASSDDQARARAAYGYTF
CDR3nt: TGTGCCAGCAGTGATGACCAGGCCCGCGCGCGGGCCGCATATGGCTACACCTTC
v_gene: TRBV6-1
d_gene: .
abundance: .
j_gene: TRBJ1-2

CDR3aa: CASQIVAGGPRETQYF
CDR3nt: TGCGCCAGCCAAATCGTAGCGGGAGGCCCCCGAGAGACCCAGTACTTC
v_gene: TRBV5-1
d_gene: TRBD2
abundance: .
j_gene: TRBJ2-5

CDR3aa: CAWKEGNGYTF
CDR3nt: TGTGCCTGGAAGGAGGGGAATGGCTACACCTTC
v_gene: TRBV30
d_gene: .
abundance: .
j_gene: TRBJ1-2

CDR3aa: CASSGDSKYYGYTF
CDR3nt: TGTGCCAGCAGCGGTGACAGCAAGTACTATGGCTACACCTTC
v_gene: TRBV5-4
d_gene: .
abundance: .
j_gene: TRBJ1-2

CDR3aa: CASSLIGGESEAFF
CDR3nt: TGCGCCAGCAGCTTAATAGGGGGGGAATCTGAAGCTTTCTTT
v_gene: TRBV5-1
d_gene: .
abundance: .
j_gene: TRBJ1-1

CDR3aa: CASSHGTSDHNEQFF
CDR3nt: TGTGCCAGCAGCCACGGGACTAGCGATCACAATGAGCAGTTCTTC
v_gene: TRBV7-9
d_gene: TRBD2
abundance: .
j_gene: TRBJ2-1

CDR3aa: CAISERRASGTEAFF
CDR3nt: TGTGCCATCAGTGAGAGACGAGCTTCGGGAACTGAAGCTTTCTTT
v_gene: TRBV10-3
d_gene: .
abundance: .
j_gene: TRBJ1-1

CDR3aa: CASSPDREGSNTEAFF
CDR3nt: TGTGCCAGTAGTCCCGACCGGGAGGGGTCGAACACTGAAGCTTTCTTT
v_gene: TRBV19
d_gene: .
abundance: .
j_gene: TRBJ1-1

CDR3aa: CASSPGQGWNEQYF
CDR3nt: TGTGCCAGCAGTCCAGGACAGGGGTGGAACGAGCAGTACTTC
v_gene: TRBV28
d_gene: TRBD1
abundance: .
j_gene: TRBJ2-7

CDR3aa: CASSYSRAEKLFF
CDR3nt: TGTGCCAGCAGTTACTCGAGGGCTGAAAAACTGTTTTTT
v_gene: TRBV6-5
d_gene: .
abundance: .
j_gene: TRBJ1-4

CDR3aa: CASSYSGSEQYF
CDR3nt: TGTGCCAGCAGTTACTCGGGGAGCGAGCAGTACTTC
v_gene: TRBV6-5
d_gene: .
abundance: few
j_gene: TRBJ2-7

CDR3aa: CASSMTGDEQYF
CDR3nt: TGTGCCAGCAGTATGACAGGGGACGAGCAGTACTTC
v_gene: TRBV7-9
d_gene: TRBD1
abundance: .
j_gene: TRBJ2-7

CDR3aa: CASSLTGPLFYEQYF
CDR3nt: TGTGCCAGCAGCTTAACAGGCCCATTGTTCTACGAGCAGTACTTC
v_gene: TRBV13
d_gene: .
abundance: .
j_gene: TRBJ2-7

CDR3aa: CASSPLQGYLNTEAFF
CDR3nt: TGTGCCAGCTCACCGCTCCAGGGGTATTTGAACACTGAAGCTTTCTTT
v_gene: TRBV18
d_gene: .
abundance: .
j_gene: TRBJ1-1

CDR3aa: CASSYGTEYEQYF
CDR3nt: TGTGCCAGCAGTTACGGGACAGAATACGAGCAGTACTTC
v_gene: TRBV6-6
d_gene: TRBD1
abundance: .
j_gene: TRBJ2-7

CDR3aa: CASSIVRTGGNEQFF
CDR3nt: TGTGCCAGTAGTATAGTGAGGACAGGGGGTAATGAGCAGTTCTTC
v_gene: TRBV19
d_gene: TRBD1
abundance: .
j_gene: TRBJ2-1

CDR3aa: CASRVRGITDTQYF
CDR3nt: TGTGCCAGCAGGGTGCGGGGGATCACAGATACGCAGTATTTT
v_gene: TRBV27
d_gene: TRBD2
abundance: once
j_gene: TRBJ2-3

CDR3aa: CASSQGEAEDTYEQYF
CDR3nt: TGTGCCAGCAGCCAAGGGGAGGCGGAGGACACCTACGAGCAGTACTTC
v_gene: TRBV4-2
d_gene: .
abundance: .
j_gene: TRBJ2-7

CDR3aa: CASSPNRQNTEAFF
CDR3nt: TGTGCCAGCTCACCAAACAGACAGAACACTGAAGCTTTCTTT
v_gene: TRBV18
d_gene: .
abundance: .
j_gene: TRBJ1-1

CDR3aa: CASSEARAGNTEAFF
CDR3nt: TGTGCCAGCAGTGAAGCGAGAGCTGGGAACACTGAAGCTTTCTTT
v_gene: TRBV6-1
d_gene: .
abundance: .
j_gene: TRBJ1-1

CDR3aa: CASITGTTEAFF
CDR3nt: TGTGCCAGCATTACAGGGACCACTGAAGCTTTCTTT
v_gene: TRBV2
d_gene: .
abundance: few
j_gene: TRBJ1-1